This passage covers 23 T cell receptor beta chains from one sample sequenced in a study of control samples from healthy donors and cancer patients. Using immunoSEQ multiplex PCR, the repertoire was profiled, and TCRdb retains in-frame clones only, with some absent. The sample lists fewer than 90,000 clones, about 95% seen once, with approximately 5.7% in the top ten. The sample consisted of blood. These receptors all come from a woman between 35 and 50 years old in good health.

V is TRBV24-1 and J is TRBJ2-2; maybe TRBD2 (5 bases). CDR3 length: 13 residues. V lost 7 bases and J 0 bases, leaving 5 bases between the germline ends. The germline V gene has CDR1 KGHDR and CDR2 SFDVKD. The CDR3 here is CATRDSNTGELFF. The CDR3 DNA sequence: TGTGCCACCAGGGACTCGAACACCGGGGAGCTGTTTTTT.

This clone has just a few counts. CDR3 sequence: CSAWLMGPGYTF. CDR3 DNA sequence: TGCAGCGCTTGGTTAATGGGCCCTGGCTACACCTTC. This chain links TRBV29-1 with TRBJ1-2; the D is unclear. The CDR3 totals 12 residues. The V and J ends lost 7 bases and 7 bases respectively, with 16 bases between them. Germline V lookup: CDR1 SQVTM, CDR2 ANQGSEA.

V usage is TRBV18 and J usage is TRBJ2-7; D is perhaps TRBD1 or TRBD2 (6 bases each). This CDR3 is 15 amino acids long. Trimming left V 6 bases short and J 0 bases short, with 15 bases between. CDR1 KGHSH and CDR2 LQKENI come from the germline V gene. Here the CDR3 reads CASSLRQEGSYEQYF. The DNA of the CDR3 is TGTGCCAGCTCCCTCAGACAGGAGGGCTCCTACGAGCAGTACTTC.

The chain joins TRBV7-9 to TRBJ1-1; TRBD1 agrees at 9 bases. This CDR3 has 16 amino acids. Germline V gene sequence: CDR1 SEHNR, CDR2 FQNEAQ (reference sequence). Trimming took 4 bases from V and 5 from J; bases not matched to a gene: 11. CDR3 nucleotide sequence: TGTGCCAGCAGCTACCAGGGGGGACAGGGAAAAACTGAAGCTTTCTTT. It is translated as CASSYQGGQGKTEAFF.

The chain couples TRBV2 to TRBJ1-5; TRBD1 matches at 8 bases. The CDR3 sequence is 15 residues long. Germline CDR1 reads SNHLY; CDR2 reads FYNNEI. V shed 7 bases, J shed 0 bases, and the junction held 5 bases outside the gene matches. In DNA, the CDR3 is TGTGCCAGCAAGACAGGGGTAATTAGCAATCAGCCCCAGCATTTT. Protein sequence: CASKTGVISNQPQHF. Using reference TRBV2 and TRBJ1-5 for the parts outside the CDR3, the full variable domain is EPEVTQTPSHQVTQMGQEVILRCVPISNHLYFYWYRQILGQKVEFLVSFYNNEISEKSEIFDDQFSVERPDGSNFTLKIRSTKLEDSAMYFCASKTGVISNQPQHFGDGTRLSIL.

CDR3 nucleotides: TGCGCCAGCAGCCTGGGGCGCGGGCGTGACAATGAGCAGTTCTTC. It yields the protein CASSLGRGRDNEQFF. This chain joins TRBV4-1 and TRBJ2-1; D tentatively reads TRBD1 or TRBD2 (5 bases each). Germline lookup yields CDR1 MGHRA and CDR2 YSYEKL. The germline V and J ends were trimmed by 4 bases and 5 bases, with 15 bases remaining between them. The CDR3 has 15 residues.

The chain links TRBV24-1 to TRBJ1-1, with D possibly TRBD1 on 6 matching bases. Trimming took 4 bases from V and 2 from J, leaving 16 bases between them. CDR1 and CDR2 (germline): KGHDR, SFDVKD. This CDR3 region has 16 residues. The CDR3 sequence: CATSELRQVLNTEAFF. The CDR3 region has the DNA TGTGCCACCAGTGAACTCCGACAGGTCCTAAACACTGAAGCTTTCTTT.

This chain links TRBV30 with TRBJ1-1; possible D gene TRBD1, 6 bases. This CDR3 comprises 14 residues. Germline V CDR1 and CDR2: GTSNPN, SVGIG (reference sequence). With 2 bases removed from V and 4 bases from J, the gap between germline ends came to 14 bases. The CDR3 here is CAWSPRDTPTEAFF. DNA for the CDR3: TGTGCCTGGAGTCCCCGGGACACCCCCACTGAAGCTTTCTTT.

This chain links TRBV4-3 with TRBJ1-4; TRBD1 matches at 9 bases. The V segment lost 4 bases and the J segment 8 bases; nucleotides outside the gene matches: 11. Per germline, CDR1 LGHNA and CDR2 YSLEER. This CDR3 has 16 amino acids. CDR3 sequence: CASSLTPRTGDEKLFF. The CDR3 region has the DNA TGCGCCAGCAGCCTGACTCCGAGGACAGGGGACGAAAAACTGTTTTTT.

The chain uses TRBV18 and TRBJ2-1, with 9 bases matching TRBD1. The ends lost 3 bases at V and 9 bases at J; junction bases unmatched: 9. This CDR3 is 15 amino acids long. The germline V gene has CDR1 KGHSH and CDR2 LQKENI. This CDR3 reads CASSPNGQGWGEQFF. Written as DNA, the CDR3 is TGTGCCAGCTCACCTAACGGACAGGGGTGGGGTGAGCAGTTCTTC.

The chain recombines TRBV7-9 with TRBJ2-3; D unclear. The CDR3 consists of 15 residues. V was trimmed by 5 bases and J by 2 bases, leaving 14 bases between them. CDR1 SEHNR and CDR2 FQNEAQ come from the germline V gene (reference sequence). The CDR3 region has the DNA TGTGCCAGCAGCCCCCGGCTTCAAGCCACAGATACGCAGTATTTT. Translating it yields CASSPRLQATDTQYF.

This rearrangement joins TRBV23-1 to TRBJ2-2; weak D call: TRBD2 (5 bases). TRBV23-1 qualifies as an ORF whose function is uncertain. V lost 3 bases to trimming and J lost 2 bases, with 13 bases between them. This CDR3 spans 16 amino acids. The CDR3 here is CASSQAGGRNTGELFF. The DNA of the CDR3 is TGCGCCAGCAGTCAGGCGGGCGGACGAAACACCGGGGAGCTGTTTTTT.

This clone was counted between two and nine times. V usage is TRBV12-3 or TRBV12-4 and J usage is TRBJ2-6; no clear D. CDR3 length: 13 residues. V gave up 6 bases and J gave up 1 base, with 4 bases separating them. The CDR3 DNA follows: TGTGCCAGCAGCAGTTCTGGGGCCAACGTCCTGACTTTC. Residues: CASSSSGANVLTF.

The chain joins TRBV7-9 to TRBJ1-3; possibly TRBD1 for D (6 bases). Trimming shortened V by 5 bases and J by 7 bases, and 12 bases separated the two germline ends. There are 13 residues in the CDR3. Germline V gene lookup returns CDR1 SEHNR and CDR2 FQNEAQ (reference sequence). The CDR3 protein is CASSKDSRNTIYF. The DNA for the CDR3 is TGTGCCAGCAGCAAGGACAGTCGGAACACCATATATTTT.

V gene TRBV6-2 or TRBV6-3 combines with J gene TRBJ1-2; the D is unclear. Trimming removed 4 bases at V and 7 bases at J, with 13 bases between. The V gene's germline CDR1 is MNHEY and CDR2 SVGEGT. The CDR3 has 13 amino acids. In nucleotides, the CDR3 is TGTGCCAGCAGTTGGGTTGGAGTTGGTGGCTACACCTTC. Its protein product is CASSWVGVGGYTF.

The chain employs TRBV19 and TRBJ2-1, with D unclear. Per the germline V gene, CDR1 is LNHDA and CDR2 is SQIVND (reference sequence). The CDR3 is 14 amino acids. The V end lost 2 bases, the J end lost 2 bases, and 7 bases lay between the germline ends. CDR3 in DNA: TGTGCCAGTAGTATAATCGGAACCTACAATGAGCAGTTCTTC. This sequence encodes CASSIIGTYNEQFF.

V and J are TRBV27 and TRBJ1-5; D unresolved. V was cut by 3 bases and J by 5 bases, with 8 bases left in between. The CDR3 contains 13 residues. Germline V gene lookup returns CDR1 MNHEY and CDR2 SMNVEV (reference sequence). The chain's CDR3 is CASSFIGDQPQHF. CDR3 coding DNA: TGTGCCAGCAGTTTTATAGGCGATCAGCCCCAGCATTTT.

CDR3 nucleotides: TGTGCCAGCAGCTTAAGGGGGAACACTGAAGCTTTCTTT. Translation: CASSLRGNTEAFF. J is TRBJ1-1 and V is TRBV5-8; D may be TRBD1 (5 bases). The CDR3 runs 13 residues. V lost 2 bases and J 1 base, leaving 6 bases between the germline ends. Per the germline V gene, CDR1 is SGHTS and CDR2 is YDEGEE. Full variable domain (outside the CDR3, taken from reference TRBV5-8 and TRBJ1-1): EAGVTQSPTHLIKTRGQQATLRCSPISGHTSVYWYQQALGLGLQFLLWYDEGEERNRGNFPPRFSGRQFPNYSSELNVNALELEDSALYLCASSLRGNTEAFFGQGTRLTVV.

This rearrangement joins TRBV11-2 to TRBJ2-7; 9 bases line up with TRBD1. CDR3 size: 15 residues. The germline V gene has CDR1 SGHAT and CDR2 FQNNGV. Trimming cost V 5 bases and J 0 bases; bases outside gene matches: 5. The CDR3 DNA reads TGTGCCAGCAGCCGGACAGGGGAAAGCTCCTACGAGCAGTACTTC. Its protein is CASSRTGESSYEQYF.

The chain employs TRBV24-1 and TRBJ1-1; no clear D. The germline V and J ends were trimmed by 5 bases and 3 bases, with 6 bases remaining between them. The germline CDR1 and CDR2 sequences are KGHDR and SFDVKD. The length of the CDR3 is 12 residues. In nucleotides, the CDR3 is TGTGCCACCAGTGCCCCTGACACTGAAGCTTTCTTT. The encoded protein is CATSAPDTEAFF.

The V call is TRBV7-2, the J call TRBJ1-4; 9 nucleotides line up with TRBD1. The V and J ends lost 4 bases and 7 bases, in that order; junction bases with no gene match: 13. CDR1 and CDR2 from the germline V gene are SGHTA and FQGNSA. The CDR3 has 17 amino acids. The chain's CDR3 is CASSSLSTGTGIEKLFF. Here the CDR3 DNA reads TGTGCCAGCAGCTCGCTTTCGACCGGGACAGGGATTGAAAAACTGTTTTTT.

This chain uses TRBV6-6 with TRBJ2-5, with D uncertain. V was cut by 4 bases and J by 6 bases, with 9 bases left in between. The CDR3 is 12 amino acids. Germline CDR1 reads MNHNY; CDR2 reads SVGAGI (reference sequence). The CDR3 region is CASSSGPKTQYF. The DNA of the CDR3 is TGTGCCAGCAGTTCTGGGCCTAAGACCCAGTACTTC.

The rearrangement links TRBV2 to TRBJ1-1, with D possibly being TRBD1 (6 bases). The CDR3 contains 13 residues. V was cut by 8 bases and J by 4 bases, with 14 bases left in between. Germline values: CDR1 SNHLY, CDR2 FYNNEI. The CDR3 here is CASPAGAGTEAFF. As DNA, the CDR3 is TGTGCCAGCCCCGCAGGGGCGGGCACTGAAGCTTTCTTT.